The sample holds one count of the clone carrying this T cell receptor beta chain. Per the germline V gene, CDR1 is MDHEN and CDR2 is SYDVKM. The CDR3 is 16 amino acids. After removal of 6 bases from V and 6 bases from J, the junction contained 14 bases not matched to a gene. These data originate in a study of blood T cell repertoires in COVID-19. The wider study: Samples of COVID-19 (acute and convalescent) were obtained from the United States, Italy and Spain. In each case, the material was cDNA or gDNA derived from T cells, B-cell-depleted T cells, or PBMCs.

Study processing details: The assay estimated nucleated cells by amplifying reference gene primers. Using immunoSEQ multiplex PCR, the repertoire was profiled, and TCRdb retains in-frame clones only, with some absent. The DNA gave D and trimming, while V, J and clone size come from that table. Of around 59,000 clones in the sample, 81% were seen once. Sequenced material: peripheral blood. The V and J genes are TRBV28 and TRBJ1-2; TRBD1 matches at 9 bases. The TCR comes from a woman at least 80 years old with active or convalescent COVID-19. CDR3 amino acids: CASSSPGQGIYDGYTF. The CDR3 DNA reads TGTGCCAGCAGCTCCCCGGGACAGGGAATCTATGATGGCTACACCTTC.